The 20 T cell receptor beta chains given below trace back to one sample, sequenced in a study of T cell responses to AZD1222 COVID-19 vaccine. The table came from immunoSEQ multiplex PCR; TCRdb's copy has only in-frame clones and leaves some out. The sample comprises 90,000 to 150,000 clones, around 89% of which are singletons, and approximately 5.4% rests with the top ten. This specimen consisted of peripheral blood, obtained on day 0 of AZD1222 vaccination. All receptors come from an adult in good health.

In DNA form, the CDR3 reads TGCGCCAGCAGACCGGGGACTTATGAAAAACTGTTTTTT. It specifies CASRPGTYEKLFF. The V and J genes are TRBV4-3 and TRBJ1-4; tentatively, D is TRBD1 (5 bases). There are 13 residues in the CDR3. The ends were cut back, 6 bases at V and 6 bases at J, with 11 bases in the middle. Germline V lookup: CDR1 LGHNA, CDR2 YSLEER.

The genes are TRBV3-1 (or the pseudogene TRBV3-2) and TRBJ2-7, with 8 bases lining up with TRBD1. The trim removed 5 bases at V and 5 bases at J, leaving 5 bases unmatched. The germline V gene encodes CDR1 LGHDT and CDR2 YNNKEL (reference sequence). There are 13 residues in the CDR3. The CDR3, as DNA: TGTGCCAGCAGCAACGCAGGGGGCAACGAGCAGTACTTC. This gives the protein CASSNAGGNEQYF.

The rearrangement uses TRBV7-3 and TRBJ1-1; the D gene is possibly TRBD1 (5 bases). The CDR3 runs to 15 residues. The V gene's germline CDR1 is SGHTA and CDR2 FQGTGA. Trimming stripped 2 bases from V and 4 bases from J, with 14 bases between. The DNA for the CDR3 is TGTGCCAGCAGCTTAGGGGCGGTGGGTACCACTGAAGCTTTCTTT. Its protein is CASSLGAVGTTEAFF.

The V gene is TRBV11-2, the J gene TRBJ1-4; D is possibly TRBD1 (5 bases). Trimming removed 4 bases from V and 8 bases from J, with 17 bases in between. CDR1 is SGHAT, CDR2 FQNNGV, per germline. CDR3 size: 15 residues. The CDR3 DNA reads TGTGCCAGCAGCTCGACAGCCCCAAGGACCGAAAAACTGTTTTTT. It encodes CASSSTAPRTEKLFF.

V is TRBV3-1 (or the pseudogene TRBV3-2) and J is TRBJ2-5; D could derive from TRBD1 or TRBD2 (6 bases each). Trimming stripped 4 bases from V and 6 bases from J, with 15 bases between. Germline CDR1 LGHDT, CDR2 YNNKEL (reference sequence). The CDR3 has 14 amino acids. CDR3 region: CASSPGVQGKTQYF. The CDR3 coding sequence is TGTGCCAGCAGCCCGGGGGTACAGGGAAAGACCCAGTACTTC.

This chain links TRBV6-2 or TRBV6-3 with TRBJ2-7; either TRBD1 or TRBD2 may supply D (5 bases each). Trimming removed 4 bases at V and 3 bases at J, with 10 bases between. CDR3 length: 13 amino acids. Per the germline V gene, CDR1 is MNHEY and CDR2 is SVGEGT. The CDR3 DNA reads as TGTGCCAGCAGTTTTGGGACCCTCTACGAGCAGTACTTC. This codes for CASSFGTLYEQYF.

The chain employs TRBV7-2 and TRBJ2-1, with 9 bases fitting TRBD2. Germline V gives CDR1 SGHTA, CDR2 FQGNSA. Trimming at V came to 0 bases and at J to 0 bases, leaving 3 bases not matched to a gene. The CDR3 loop spans 17 amino acids. In nucleotides, the CDR3 is TGTGCCAGCAGCTTAGCTAGCGGGGGCAGCTCCTACAATGAGCAGTTCTTC. This gives the protein CASSLASGGSSYNEQFF.

J is TRBJ1-1 and V is TRBV29-1; D remains unclear. The V end was cut by 8 bases, the J end by 2 bases, with 12 bases between. CDR1 and CDR2 from the germline V gene are SQVTM and ANQGSEA. The CDR3 is 12 residues long. In DNA form, the CDR3 reads TGCAGCCATAAACGGGGAAACACTGAAGCTTTCTTT. Protein sequence: CSHKRGNTEAFF.

The V call is TRBV5-1, the J call TRBJ2-4; no firm D call. The CDR3 contains 18 residues. Germline CDR1 and CDR2: SGHRS and YFSETQ. V was shortened by 4 bases and J by 0 bases, with 20 bases between the two germline ends. For the CDR3, the DNA is TGCGCCAGCAGCCCTATGGGCACAGTCAATTTAGCCAAAAACATTCAGTACTTC. Translating gives CASSPMGTVNLAKNIQYF.

This clone was found a few times. This chain links TRBV11-2 with TRBJ2-3, with a possible D match to TRBD1 (6 bases). Between the trimmed V and J ends, which lost 1 base and 2 bases, there was a span of 10 bases. The CDR3 has 15 amino acids. Germline V CDR1 and CDR2: SGHAT, FQNNGV. In DNA, the CDR3 is TGTGCCAGCAGCTTAGTGGGACACTCCACAGATACGCAGTATTTT. Encoded protein: CASSLVGHSTDTQYF.

This rearrangement joins TRBV29-1 to TRBJ1-1, with a tentative D call TRBD1 (6 bases). The germline gives CDR1 SQVTM, CDR2 ANQGSEA. This CDR3 comprises 13 residues. V dropped 3 bases and J dropped 0 bases, with 8 bases sitting between them. The CDR3 bases are TGCAGCGTTGAGGGGGGGCTGAACACTGAAGCTTTCTTT. It codes for CSVEGGLNTEAFF.

The chain combines TRBV6-1 with TRBJ2-3, with 7 bases that match TRBD2. V dropped 7 bases and J dropped 0; count of bases not matched to a gene: 4. Germline assignment: CDR1 MNHNS and CDR2 SASEGT. The CDR3 loop spans 14 amino acids. CDR3 sequence: CASKPGGSTDTQYF. The CDR3 region has the DNA TGTGCCAGCAAGCCCGGGGGGAGCACAGATACGCAGTATTTT.

In regard to this clone: Its ends do not fully match the called genes, so a read error is possible. V usage is TRBV15 and J usage is TRBJ1-1, with D unclear. Germline V gene sequence: CDR1 LNHNV, CDR2 YYDKDF (reference sequence). The CDR3 covers 14 residues. CDR3 DNA sequence: TGTGCCACCAGCCGAGACCGTTCGCCCCCGGACGCTTTCTTT. It translates to CATSRDRSPPDAFF.

This rearrangement joins TRBV9 to TRBJ2-2, with D tentatively TRBD2 (6 bases). The CDR3 is 17 amino acids. Trimming removed 4 bases at V and 0 bases at J, with 16 bases between. Germline V gives CDR1 SGDLS, CDR2 YYNGEE. DNA for the CDR3: TGTGCCAGCAGCAATAACTGGCGGGGCGCGAACACCGGGGAGCTGTTTTTT. Amino acid sequence: CASSNNWRGANTGELFF.

The DNA for the CDR3 is TGTGCCAGCTCACATGGACAGGGGCTAGGAAACACCATATATTTT. It is translated as CASSHGQGLGNTIYF. The chain carries TRBV18 and TRBJ1-3; 9 positions agree with TRBD1. Germline trimming cut 4 bases from V and 4 bases from J; bases unmatched to any gene: 5. CDR3 length equals 15 residues. Germline-derived CDR1 and CDR2 are KGHSH and LQKENI.

The chain combines TRBV19 with TRBJ2-7; 7 nucleotides line up with TRBD2. The germline V gene has CDR1 LNHDA and CDR2 SQIVND (reference sequence). Trimming removed 3 bases from V and 6 bases from J; junction bases left unmatched: 2. CDR3 length: 12 amino acids. The CDR3 is CASSIGGFEQYF. The CDR3 DNA sequence: TGTGCCAGTAGTATCGGGGGGTTCGAGCAGTACTTC.

V is TRBV12-3 or TRBV12-4 and J is TRBJ2-1; possibly TRBD1 or TRBD2 for D (5 bases each). This CDR3 is built from 12 residues. V lost 3 bases and J lost 8, with 8 bases in between. The CDR3 is CASSFRGDEQFF. Written as DNA, the CDR3 is TGTGCCAGCAGTTTCCGGGGCGATGAGCAGTTCTTC.

This chain uses TRBV12-3 or TRBV12-4 with TRBJ2-5; 7 bases agree with TRBD1. The V segment lost 6 bases and the J segment 5 bases; nucleotides outside the gene matches: 6. The CDR3 runs 13 residues. This chain's CDR3 is CASRRQGLETQYF. The CDR3 bases are TGTGCCAGCAGGAGACAGGGTCTTGAGACCCAGTACTTC.

V is TRBV7-9 and J is TRBJ2-1; 9 bases line up with TRBD1. V lost 1 base, J lost 13 bases, and 5 bases stayed unmatched. Germline-derived CDR1 and CDR2 are SEHNR and FQNEAQ (reference sequence). CDR3 size: 13 residues. The CDR3 region is CASSLGQGVGQFF. The CDR3 region has the DNA TGTGCCAGCAGCTTAGGACAGGGGGTGGGACAGTTCTTC.

The J gene is TRBJ1-2, the V gene TRBV6-2 or TRBV6-3; possibly TRBD1 for D (5 bases). Germline CDR1 and CDR2: MNHEY and SVGEGT. Trimming left V 6 bases short and J 8 bases short, with 16 bases between. This CDR3 is 13 amino acids long. The CDR3 loop is CASSLERGVGYTF. Written as DNA, the CDR3 is TGTGCCAGCAGCCTCGAAAGAGGGGTAGGCTACACCTTC.